What follows describes a single T cell receptor (beta chain). Its target is unknown. With 4 bases removed from V and 11 bases from J, the gap between germline ends came to 20 bases. The CDR3 has 14 amino acids. The data stem from a study of chemoradiotherapy in HPV16-positive cancers. Study observations and caveats: HPV-specific T cells were functionally defined from only a couple of HPV16-positive patients.

This table comes from immunoSEQ multiplex PCR, and its TCRdb copy is limited to in-frame clones, with some not included. Of approximately 3,000 clones listed, around four fifths are singletons. Over chemoradiotherapy, repertoires were sampled more than once. The chain combines TRBV7-1 with TRBJ1-2; TRBD1 is a possible D gene (5 bases). TRBV7-1 is recorded as an ORF, its role being uncertain. The TCR originated in a human donor with HPV-associated anogenital cancer. Sequenced material: blood, taken from a patient who underwent chemoradiotherapy. The CDR3 DNA is TGTGCCAGCAGCTTGGACGGGGACGGCCGGGGGTACACCTTC. Protein product: CASSLDGDGRGYTF.